The following is a T cell receptor beta chain sequence with its context. Its antigen is unknown. Sequencing used immunoSEQ multiplex PCR; TCRdb keeps in-frame clones, though not all of them. The table records more than 35,000 clones, around 89% of them present only once. Time point indicated: peak reinfection, 3 to 8 weeks after reinfection detection. Sorted cells were sequenced directly ex vivo without any in vitro expansion. Total naive CD8 T cells were sorted as viable CD3+ CD8+ CD45RO- cells from a couple of donors. The sample is drawn from a study of memory CD8 T cells in hepatitis C reinfection. For the study at large: A couple of donors resolved primary infection, then developed chronic reinfection.

Regarding the study as a whole: Conclusions on public clonotypes and secondary clearance were not definitive with five or six donors.

The V and J ends lost 4 bases and 0 bases, in that order; junction bases with no gene match: 2. There are 14 residues in the CDR3. CDR1 and CDR2 (germline): MGHRA, YSYEKL. The receptor was isolated from a man between 18 and 29 years old with hepatitis C virus infection. This rearrangement joins TRBV4-1 to TRBJ1-1, with TRBD1 identical over 7 bases. Material: naive CD8+ T cells sorted from blood. Here the CDR3 reads CASSPGQLNTEAFF. Here the CDR3 DNA reads TGCGCCAGCAGCCCGGGACAGCTGAACACTGAAGCTTTCTTT.